The clone carrying this TCR beta chain occurred a few times. Its target is not known. A far larger clone is only one base removed, so a read error is likely. The CDR3 has 15 amino acids. The germline CDR1 and CDR2 sequences are SGHRS and YFSETQ. V was clipped by 3 bases and J by 5 bases; unmatched bases: 9. This sample is part of a study of shared clonotypes between healthy human individuals. Some clones are missing from TCRdb's copy, which holds only in-frame ones; the method was immunoSEQ multiplex PCR. The sample lists 470,000 or so clones, 65% to 85% occurring once. The study's findings and limits: An effect of sequencing depth on clonotype sharing among donors was expected. The genetic and exposure-history diversity represented was limited by few donors.

Unsorted samples used about 90 million PBMCs for genomic DNA. The source material was PBMCs. The clonotype comes from a woman in her thirties or forties in good health. Some clones in this sample may be carry-over from other donors' samples. V usage is TRBV5-1 and J usage is TRBJ1-1; 8 nucleotides agree with TRBD1. The CDR3 is CASSYSLTGATEAFF. The CDR3 DNA sequence: TGCGCCAGCAGCTACTCCCTGACAGGGGCTACTGAAGCTTTCTTT.